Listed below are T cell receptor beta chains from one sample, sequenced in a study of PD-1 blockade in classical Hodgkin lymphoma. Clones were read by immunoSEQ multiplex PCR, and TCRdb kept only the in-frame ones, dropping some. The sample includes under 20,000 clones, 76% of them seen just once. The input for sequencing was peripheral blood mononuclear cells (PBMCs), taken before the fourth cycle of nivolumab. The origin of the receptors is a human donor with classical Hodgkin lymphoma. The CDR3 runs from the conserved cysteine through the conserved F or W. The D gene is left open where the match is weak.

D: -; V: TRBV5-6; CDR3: CASSLVGYTGELFF
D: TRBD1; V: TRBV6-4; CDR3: CASSPGQAYGYTF
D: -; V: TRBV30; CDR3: CAWSGDFEAFF
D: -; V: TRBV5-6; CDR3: CASSPKEYTEAFF
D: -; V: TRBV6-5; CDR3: CASRFTTGELFF
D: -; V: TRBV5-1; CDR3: CASSLRQGSVGEQYF
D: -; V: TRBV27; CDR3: CASSFRGGQPQHF
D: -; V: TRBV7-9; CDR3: CASSPDYEQYF
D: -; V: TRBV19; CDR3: CATMRGSRTDTQYF
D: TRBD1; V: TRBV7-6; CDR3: CASSAEGTGSYEQYF
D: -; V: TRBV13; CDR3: CASNSQASTDTQYF
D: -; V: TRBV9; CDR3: CASSATGAGVQTQYF
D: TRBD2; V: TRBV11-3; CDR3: CASSLGDAGGTYEQYF
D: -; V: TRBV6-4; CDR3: CASSPDEQKGNEKLFF
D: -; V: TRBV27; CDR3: CASSLSWGHEQFF
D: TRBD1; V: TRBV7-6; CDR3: CASSLPRGPSYEQYF
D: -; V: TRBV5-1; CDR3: CASSFSRGNYEQYF
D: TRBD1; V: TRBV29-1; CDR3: CSVDPGTAPYNEQFF
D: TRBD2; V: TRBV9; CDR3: CASSPSGRAFTGELFF
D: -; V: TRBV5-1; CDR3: CASSLWTPQETQYF
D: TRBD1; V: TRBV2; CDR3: CASSERGTAGEKLFF
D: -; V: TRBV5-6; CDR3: CASSLALDNGEKLFF
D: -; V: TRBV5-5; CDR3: CASSLQGSGNEKLFF
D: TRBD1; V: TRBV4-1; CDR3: CASSLETGRAYEQYF
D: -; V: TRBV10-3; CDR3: CAISESNEWALYGYTF
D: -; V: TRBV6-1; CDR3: CASSEDGYGYTF
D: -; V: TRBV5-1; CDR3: CASSVYNEQFF
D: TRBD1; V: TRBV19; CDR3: CASTKTGETEAFF
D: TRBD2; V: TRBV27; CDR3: CASSLRGGAWWEQYF
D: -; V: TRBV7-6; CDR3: CASSSRGERTQYF
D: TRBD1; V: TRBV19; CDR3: CASSKMSPWTGGYNEQFF
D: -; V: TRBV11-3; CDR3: CASSLRPAYNEQFF
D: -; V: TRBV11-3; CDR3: CASSLVGVRGLETQYF
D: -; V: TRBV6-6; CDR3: CATRVGHHVSNTEAFF
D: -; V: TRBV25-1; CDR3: CASSKTNRAEKLFF
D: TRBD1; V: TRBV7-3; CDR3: CASSWGQGFDEQFF
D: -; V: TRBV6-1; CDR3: CASERERSDGYAF
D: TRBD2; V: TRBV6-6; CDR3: CASSYLPSGDTGELFF
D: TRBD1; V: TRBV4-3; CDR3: CASSQEYRGLKDGEQFF
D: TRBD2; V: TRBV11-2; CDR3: CASRPAGTYNEQFF
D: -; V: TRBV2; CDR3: CASKERESQPQHF
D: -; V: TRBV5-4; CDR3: CASGDRKTFSGANVLTF
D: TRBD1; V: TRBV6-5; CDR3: CASSYGQGASYEQYF
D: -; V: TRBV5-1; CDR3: CASSLASGNTIYF
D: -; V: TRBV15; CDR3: CATSRETARSPGELFF
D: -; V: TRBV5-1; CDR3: CASSRDGNTEAFF
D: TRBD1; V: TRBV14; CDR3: CASSQTGQGGLYGYTF
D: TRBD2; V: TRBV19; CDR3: CASSITSGSDTQYF
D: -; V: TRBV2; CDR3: CASSVSRSYEQYF
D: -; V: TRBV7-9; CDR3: CASSLLLGGDSPLHF
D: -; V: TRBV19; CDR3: CASSTHVRGYEQYF
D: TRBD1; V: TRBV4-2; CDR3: CASSQTGGGEKLFF
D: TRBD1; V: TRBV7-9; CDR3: CASSLALTGTGWSEKLFF
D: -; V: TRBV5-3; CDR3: CARSHPFSAYF
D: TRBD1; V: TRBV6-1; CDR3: CASSTRTGVSSPLHF
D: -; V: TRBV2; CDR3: CASSPPISRATQYF
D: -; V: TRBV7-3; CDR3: CASSLQGNTEAFF
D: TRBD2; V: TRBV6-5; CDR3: CASSYSGLADTGELFF
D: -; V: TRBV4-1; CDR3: CASSQGGPTSDRYEQYF
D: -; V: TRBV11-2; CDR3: CASSFWGYKNIQYF